The 5 T cell receptor beta chains reported below all come from one sample, sequenced in a study of blood T cell repertoires in COVID-19. Libraries were prepared by immunoSEQ multiplex PCR; TCRdb keeps only in-frame clonotypes and omits some of them. The top ten clones hold about 3.5% of a sample with about 230,000 clones, 88% of them seen once. The specimen was PBMCs or T cells enriched from blood (not recorded which). The receptors were sampled from a woman between 25 and 40 years old who had been exposed to COVID-19.

The chain joins TRBV30 to TRBJ1-3, with a tentative D call TRBD1 (5 bases). V shed 0 bases and J shed 3 bases, with 6 bases lying between them. The CDR3 is 13 amino acids. Germline values: CDR1 GTSNPN, CDR2 SVGIG (reference sequence). CDR3 sequence reads: CAWSVGVGNTIYF. In DNA form, the CDR3 reads TGTGCCTGGAGTGTAGGGGTTGGAAACACCATATATTTT.

This clone was recorded once. The rearrangement uses TRBV11-2 and TRBJ2-1; 8 bases line up with TRBD2. This CDR3 comprises 16 residues. V gave up 0 bases and J gave up 6 bases; unmatched junction bases: 7. Germline CDR1 is SGHAT and CDR2 is FQNNGV. CDR3 coding DNA: TGTGCCAGCAGCTTAGATAGGGGACTAGGGTTCAATGAGCAGTTCTTC. This translates into CASSLDRGLGFNEQFF.

The V call is TRBV24-1, the J call TRBJ2-1, with 7 bases aligning to TRBD2. V gave up 4 bases and J gave up 9 bases; unmatched junction bases: 11. This CDR3 has 15 residues. Germline CDR1 and CDR2: KGHDR and SFDVKD. In DNA, the CDR3 is TGTGCCACCAGTGACACGGGACTTACGGGGGGTGAGCAGTTCTTC. It is translated as CATSDTGLTGGEQFF.

V and J are TRBV21-1 and TRBJ2-7; TRBD2 was called by the table and not checked on the DNA. TRBV21-1 represents a pseudogene. This CDR3 contains 11 residues. The CDR3 DNA is TGTGCCAGCAGCAATATCTGCGAGCAGTACTTC. This codes for CASSNICEQYF.

DNA of the CDR3: TGTGCCAGCAGCTTATCCCCCGGGACAGGGGTAACTGAAGCTTTCTTT. Translating it yields CASSLSPGTGVTEAFF. The chain employs TRBV7-3 and TRBJ1-1, with 10 bases lining up with TRBD1. CDR1 SGHTA and CDR2 FQGTGA come from the germline V gene. There are 16 residues in the CDR3. J gave up 5 bases and V 2 bases, and 8 bases lay outside the gene matches.